This is a list of T cell receptor beta chains from one sample in a study of cytomegalovirus exposure and HLA in healthy donors. Data came from immunoSEQ multiplex PCR; TCRdb stores just in-frame clones and leaves some out. In all, the sample yields fewer than 60,000 clones. Material for sequencing was PBMCs. The origin of the receptors is a woman in her 30s in good health and CMV-seropositive. The CDR3 runs from the conserved cysteine through the conserved F or W. A D gene is named only where the DNA matches it firmly.

D gene: TRBD2; V gene: TRBV19; J gene: TRBJ2-1; CDR3 protein: CASKGTSGRVNEQFF; CDR3 DNA: TGTGCCAGTAAGGGAACTAGCGGGAGGGTCAATGAGCAGTTCTTC
D gene: TRBD1; V gene: TRBV19; J gene: TRBJ1-5; CDR3 protein: CASSTRAQRDRGKYSNQPQHF; CDR3 DNA: TGTGCCAGTAGTACACGCGCTCAGCGTGACAGGGGGAAGTATAGCAATCAGCCCCAGCATTTT
D gene: -; V gene: TRBV10-2; J gene: TRBJ1-1; CDR3 protein: CASTSVRDTEAFF; CDR3 DNA: TGCGCCAGCACTTCGGTGCGAGACACTGAAGCTTTCTTT
D gene: -; V gene: TRBV6-1; J gene: TRBJ2-7; CDR3 protein: CASIRSGGAYEQYF; CDR3 DNA: TGTGCCAGCATTCGCAGTGGCGGGGCCTACGAGCAGTACTTC
D gene: -; V gene: TRBV18; J gene: TRBJ2-2; CDR3 protein: CASSPGGSDTGELFF; CDR3 DNA: TGTGCCAGCTCACCAGGCGGCAGCGACACCGGGGAGCTGTTTTTT
D gene: -; V gene: TRBV11-3; J gene: TRBJ2-1; CDR3 protein: CASSLVPRGSYNEQFF; CDR3 DNA: TGTGCCAGCAGCTTAGTACCCAGGGGTTCCTACAATGAGCAGTTCTTC
D gene: TRBD2; V gene: TRBV7-6; J gene: TRBJ2-7; CDR3 protein: CASSINPLRGVEEQYF; CDR3 DNA: TGTGCCAGCAGCATTAATCCCCTCCGGGGGGTAGAGGAGCAGTACTTC
D gene: TRBD2; V gene: TRBV30; J gene: TRBJ2-1; CDR3 protein: CARLGVGGLANEQFF; CDR3 DNA: TGTGCCCGGCTCGGGGTGGGAGGGCTCGCGAATGAGCAGTTCTTC
D gene: -; V gene: TRBV11-2; J gene: TRBJ2-2; CDR3 protein: CASSPLSGNTGELFF; CDR3 DNA: TGTGCCAGCAGCCCCCTTAGCGGTAACACCGGGGAGCTGTTTTTT
D gene: TRBD1; V gene: TRBV30; J gene: TRBJ1-1; CDR3 protein: CAWSGLVTGGAEYTEAFF; CDR3 DNA: TGTGCCTGGAGTGGCCTGGTGACAGGGGGCGCAGAGTACACTGAAGCTTTCTTT
D gene: TRBD1; V gene: TRBV30; J gene: TRBJ2-7; CDR3 protein: CAWQVGQGSSEQYF; CDR3 DNA: TGTGCCTGGCAGGTGGGACAGGGATCTTCCGAGCAGTACTTC
D gene: -; V gene: TRBV11-2; J gene: TRBJ1-2; CDR3 protein: CASSPQGSVGYTF; CDR3 DNA: TGTGCCAGCAGCCCACAGGGATCGGTTGGCTACACCTTC
D gene: TRBD1; V gene: TRBV2; J gene: TRBJ1-5; CDR3 protein: CASRGRDRVDQPQHF; CDR3 DNA: TGTGCCAGCAGAGGCCGGGACAGGGTGGACCAGCCCCAGCATTTT
D gene: -; V gene: TRBV5-6; J gene: TRBJ1-4; CDR3 protein: CASSAQGRGDEKLFF; CDR3 DNA: TGTGCCAGCAGCGCACAGGGACGGGGCGATGAAAAACTGTTTTTT
D gene: TRBD1; V gene: TRBV9; J gene: TRBJ1-2; CDR3 protein: CASSARDRQGARNGYTF; CDR3 DNA: TGTGCCAGCAGCGCGAGAGACCGTCAGGGGGCGCGGAATGGCTACACCTTC
D gene: TRBD1; V gene: TRBV6-5; J gene: TRBJ1-1; CDR3 protein: CASTIQGATEAFF; CDR3 DNA: TGTGCCAGCACCATACAGGGGGCAACTGAAGCTTTCTTT
D gene: -; V gene: TRBV19; J gene: TRBJ2-5; CDR3 protein: CASSIGAAQETQYF; CDR3 DNA: TGTGCCAGTAGTATAGGGGCAGCACAAGAGACCCAGTACTTC
D gene: -; V gene: TRBV29-1; J gene: TRBJ2-2; CDR3 protein: CSVADSGELFF; CDR3 DNA: TGCAGCGTAGCTGACTCCGGGGAGCTGTTTTTT
D gene: TRBD2; V gene: TRBV28; J gene: TRBJ2-7; CDR3 protein: CASSLSRGGLMNEQYF; CDR3 DNA: TGTGCCAGCAGTCTGTCTCGCGGGGGGCTGATGAACGAGCAGTACTTC
D gene: -; V gene: TRBV4-1; J gene: TRBJ2-1; CDR3 protein: CASSHAGLPRGEQFF; CDR3 DNA: TGCGCCAGCAGCCATGCAGGACTGCCTCGTGGTGAGCAGTTCTTC
D gene: -; V gene: TRBV6-6; J gene: TRBJ1-4; CDR3 protein: CASSYSRANEKLFF; CDR3 DNA: TGTGCCAGCAGTTACTCGAGGGCTAATGAAAAACTGTTTTTT
D gene: -; V gene: TRBV19; J gene: TRBJ1-5; CDR3 protein: CASSGDRNQPQHF; CDR3 DNA: TGTGCCAGCAGTGGTGACAGAAATCAGCCCCAGCATTTT
D gene: -; V gene: TRBV5-6; J gene: TRBJ2-2; CDR3 protein: CASSRLGGELFF; CDR3 DNA: TGTGCCAGCAGCCGACTGGGCGGGGAGCTGTTTTTT
D gene: TRBD2; V gene: TRBV4-2; J gene: TRBJ2-7; CDR3 protein: CASSQENSGDSYEQYF; CDR3 DNA: TGTGCCAGCAGCCAAGAAAACAGCGGGGACTCCTACGAGCAGTACTTC
D gene: TRBD2; V gene: TRBV19; J gene: TRBJ2-5; CDR3 protein: CASSINAGEGETQYF; CDR3 DNA: TGTGCCAGTAGTATCAACGCGGGAGAGGGGGAGACCCAGTACTTC
D gene: TRBD2; V gene: TRBV18; J gene: TRBJ2-1; CDR3 protein: CASSPPVPGGNEQFF; CDR3 DNA: TGTGCCAGCTCACCACCAGTACCGGGGGGGAATGAGCAGTTCTTC
D gene: -; V gene: TRBV2; J gene: TRBJ2-1; CDR3 protein: CARSVLSEQFF; CDR3 DNA: TGTGCCAGAAGTGTACTCTCAGAGCAGTTCTTC
D gene: -; V gene: TRBV5-1; J gene: TRBJ2-1; CDR3 protein: CGSSSWGGQYNEQFF; CDR3 DNA: TGCGGCAGCAGTTCTTGGGGGGGGCAGTACAATGAGCAGTTCTTC
D gene: -; V gene: TRBV5-1; J gene: TRBJ2-1; CDR3 protein: CASSLAVSYNEQFF; CDR3 DNA: TGCGCCAGCAGCTTGGCGGTTTCCTACAATGAGCAGTTCTTC
D gene: TRBD1; V gene: TRBV29-1; J gene: TRBJ1-1; CDR3 protein: CSARTGEGEAFF; CDR3 DNA: TGCAGCGCAAGGACAGGGGAAGGGGAAGCTTTCTTT
D gene: TRBD2; V gene: TRBV5-4; J gene: TRBJ2-7; CDR3 protein: CASSTRLAGVKQYF; CDR3 DNA: TGTGCCAGCAGCACTAGACTAGCGGGAGTCAAGCAGTACTTC
D gene: -; V gene: TRBV19; J gene: TRBJ1-5; CDR3 protein: CASRGPQGGSNQPQHF; CDR3 DNA: TGTGCCAGTAGAGGACCCCAGGGAGGCAGCAATCAGCCCCAGCATTTT
D gene: TRBD1; V gene: TRBV25-1; J gene: TRBJ2-1; CDR3 protein: CASSPQGQGLSYNEQFF; CDR3 DNA: TGTGCCAGCAGTCCCCAAGGACAGGGCCTGTCCTACAATGAGCAGTTCTTC
D gene: -; V gene: TRBV5-1; J gene: TRBJ2-6; CDR3 protein: CASSLVALEGANVLTF; CDR3 DNA: TGCGCCAGCAGCTTGGTGGCCCTGGAGGGGGCCAACGTCCTGACTTTC
D gene: -; V gene: TRBV28; J gene: TRBJ2-3; CDR3 protein: CASKIGISTDTQYF; CDR3 DNA: TGTGCCAGCAAGATCGGGATAAGCACAGATACGCAGTATTTT
D gene: TRBD2; V gene: TRBV6-5; J gene: TRBJ2-7; CDR3 protein: CASSYALERGGYEQYF; CDR3 DNA: TGTGCCAGCAGTTACGCACTAGAGCGGGGGGGCTACGAGCAGTACTTC
D gene: -; V gene: TRBV11-2; J gene: TRBJ2-5; CDR3 protein: CASSLVASRLETQYF; CDR3 DNA: TGTGCCAGCAGCTTAGTCGCTTCCCGACTAGAGACCCAGTACTTC
D gene: TRBD2; V gene: TRBV4-2; J gene: TRBJ2-5; CDR3 protein: CASSPSGRAMETQYF; CDR3 DNA: TGTGCCAGCAGCCCTAGCGGGAGGGCCATGGAGACCCAGTACTTC
D gene: TRBD1; V gene: TRBV5-1; J gene: TRBJ1-1; CDR3 protein: CASSLGQGSNTEAFF; CDR3 DNA: TGCGCCAGCAGCTTGGGACAGGGATCGAACACTGAAGCTTTCTTT
D gene: -; V gene: TRBV19; J gene: TRBJ2-1; CDR3 protein: CASSIAGTYNEQFF; CDR3 DNA: TGTGCCAGTAGTATCGCCGGGACCTACAATGAGCAGTTCTTC
D gene: TRBD1; V gene: TRBV28; J gene: TRBJ2-7; CDR3 protein: CASSSLDRGRQYF; CDR3 DNA: TGTGCCAGCAGTTCCTTGGACAGGGGACGGCAGTACTTC
D gene: TRBD2; V gene: TRBV5-1; J gene: TRBJ2-6; CDR3 protein: CASSWTSGAGANVLTF; CDR3 DNA: TGCGCCAGCAGCTGGACTAGCGGGGCCGGGGCCAACGTCCTGACTTTC
D gene: -; V gene: TRBV27; J gene: TRBJ2-7; CDR3 protein: CASSSNGGPYEQYF; CDR3 DNA: TGTGCCAGCAGTTCAAACGGAGGGCCCTACGAGCAGTACTTC
D gene: -; V gene: TRBV28; J gene: TRBJ2-7; CDR3 protein: CASSSSGGLTYEQYF; CDR3 DNA: TGTGCCAGCAGTTCCTCAGGAGGATTAACCTACGAGCAGTACTTC
D gene: -; V gene: TRBV11-2; J gene: TRBJ1-1; CDR3 protein: CASSYTGRGTEAFF; CDR3 DNA: TGTGCCAGCAGCTATACCGGGAGAGGGACTGAAGCTTTCTTT
D gene: TRBD1; V gene: TRBV30; J gene: TRBJ2-2; CDR3 protein: CAWPGTGNTGELFF; CDR3 DNA: TGTGCCTGGCCCGGGACAGGGAACACCGGGGAGCTGTTTTTT
D gene: -; V gene: TRBV11-3; J gene: TRBJ1-1; CDR3 protein: CASSLLMNTEAFF; CDR3 DNA: TGTGCCAGCAGCTTACTAATGAACACTGAAGCTTTCTTT
D gene: -; V gene: TRBV18; J gene: TRBJ2-3; CDR3 protein: CASSPSGGTLTDTQYF; CDR3 DNA: TGTGCCAGCTCACCCAGTGGCGGGACCCTCACAGATACGCAGTATTTT